This section outlines one T cell receptor beta chain sequence together with its context. The data belong to a study of blood T cell repertoires in COVID-19. CDR3 length equals 12 residues. Enrollees, roughly 18 to 95 years old, lived in 24 US areas. As handled by the study authors: Amplified reference gene primers provided the basis for estimating nucleated cell counts. Clones were sequenced by immunoSEQ multiplex PCR, and TCRdb holds only the in-frame ones, with some missing. Clonal size and the V and J genes are those of that table, whereas D and trimming came from the DNA. The sample holds approximately 440,000 clones; about nine tenths are singletons and the top ten take approximately 0.65%.

The V and J genes are TRBV21-1 and TRBJ1-1; the table's D call of TRBD1 was not tested on the DNA. TRBV21-1 is flagged as a pseudogene. The TCR was taken from a man aged 18 to 29 who had recovered from COVID-19. The source material was PBMCs or T cells enriched from blood (not recorded which). Here the CDR3 DNA reads TGTGCCAGCAGCAACAGGGTTCCTGAAGCTTTCTTT. Translating gives CASSNRVPEAFF.